A single sample gave rise to the 2 T cell receptor beta chains below, sequenced in a study of patients and donors after allogeneic stem cell transplantation. TCRdb recomputed calls from the RT-PCR reads with MiXCR, one row per CDR3 protein. The sample holds some 880,000 distinct CDR3 sequences, roughly 17% seen once. Sequenced: blood, either unsorted or a sorted T cell fraction (not recorded which). The receptors were gathered from a human donor who was either an allogeneic HSCT recipient or a stem cell or donor lymphocyte infusion donor (not recorded which). It is not recorded whose cells these are; they may come from a transplant donor.

This clonotype has more than one count but fewer than ten. The chain has TRBV6-5 and TRBJ1-3; D is unclear. CDR1 and CDR2 (germline): MNHEY, SVGAGI. The CDR3 is 15 amino acids. V lost 0 bases to trimming and J lost 4 bases, with 10 bases between them. The CDR3, as DNA: TGTGCCAGCAGTTACTCCCTCACCTCGGGAAACACCATATATTTT. This gives the protein CASSYSLTSGNTIYF.

This clonotype was seen only a few times. The chain has TRBV12-3 or TRBV12-4 and TRBJ1-1; D unclear. This CDR3 spans 11 amino acids. The V gene lost 7 bases and the J gene lost 1 base, with 4 bases spanning the gap. CDR3: CASIQNTEAFF. CDR3 nucleotide sequence: TGTGCCAGCATCCAGAACACTGAAGCTTTCTTT.